This T cell receptor (beta chain) emerged from a study of blood T cell repertoires in COVID-19. The germline gives CDR1 LGHDT, CDR2 YNNKEL (reference sequence). The CDR3 is 13 residues long. V was cut by 1 base and J by 13 bases, with 11 bases left in between. Assay used: immunoSEQ multiplex PCR; TCRdb lists only in-frame clones, some missing. The sample holds fewer than 350,000 clones; 89% are singletons and the top ten take approximately 5%. This TCR derives from a man aged 55 to 69 who had recovered from COVID-19. The sample was PBMCs or T cells enriched from blood (not recorded which). The genes are TRBV3-1 (or the pseudogene TRBV3-2) and TRBJ1-6, with D maybe TRBD1 (6 bases). In DNA, the CDR3 is TGTGCCAGCAGCCAAGTCACAAGGGGGCCCCTCCACTTT. This sequence encodes CASSQVTRGPLHF.